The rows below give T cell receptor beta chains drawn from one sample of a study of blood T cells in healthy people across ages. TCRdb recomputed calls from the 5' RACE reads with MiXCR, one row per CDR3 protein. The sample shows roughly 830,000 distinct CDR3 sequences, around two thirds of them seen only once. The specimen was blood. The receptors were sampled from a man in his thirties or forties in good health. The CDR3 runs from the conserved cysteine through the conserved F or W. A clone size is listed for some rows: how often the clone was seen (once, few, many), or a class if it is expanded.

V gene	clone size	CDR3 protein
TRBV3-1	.	CASSHTGTVDYGYTF
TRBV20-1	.	CSANGPMRGQRETQYF
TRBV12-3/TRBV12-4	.	CASRQTGQDTQYF
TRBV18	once	CASSPPGLDIQYF
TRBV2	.	CASKADRDSHEQYF
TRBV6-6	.	CASTDLSRTDTQYF
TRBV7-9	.	CASSPNPRTGGHEQYF
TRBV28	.	CASSSPGAGGNNEQFF
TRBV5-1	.	CASSQLAGGIGDTQYF
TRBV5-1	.	CASSLADPAREQYF
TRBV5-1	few	CASGRWGQTQYF
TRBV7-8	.	CASSLALGIGNQPQHF
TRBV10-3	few	CAISESSRTGWNEQFF
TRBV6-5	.	CASSSTRGHEQYF
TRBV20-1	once	CSARRWGLQETQYF
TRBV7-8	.	CASSLARQGKQPQHF
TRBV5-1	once	CASSFGLAHEQFF
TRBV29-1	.	CSVERGEYNEQFF
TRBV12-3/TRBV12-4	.	CASVRDSYNEQFF
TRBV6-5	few	CASCGPGHTDTQYF
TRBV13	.	CASSPWGEGPYNEQFF
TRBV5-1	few	CASSLLDEQFF
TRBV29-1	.	CSVGVEGYTF
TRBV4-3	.	CASSTTSGGACEQYF
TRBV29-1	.	CSVEGPSTYEQYF
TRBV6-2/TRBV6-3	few	CASKGAYEQYF
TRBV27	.	CASSLAVGTGAQETQYF
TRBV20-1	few	CSAGQGLSEQYF
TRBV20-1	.	CSAIAGGYTQYF
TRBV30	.	CAWSWGGDTEAFF
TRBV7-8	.	CASSVTGTSNEQFF
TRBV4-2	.	CASSQNSGLGLEQYF
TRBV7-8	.	CASSLATLGQGDGYTF
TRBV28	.	CASSFRGRTAGTQYF
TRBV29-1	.	CSVGGRGETQHF
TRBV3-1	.	CASSRASGGRGEQFF
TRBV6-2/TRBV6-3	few	CASSDDRGRDNEQFF
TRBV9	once	CASSEGVEWSEQYF
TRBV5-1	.	CASKTGTGGGTDTQYF
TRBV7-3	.	CASSPRQGGENTGELFF
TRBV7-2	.	CASSFYGGQETQYF
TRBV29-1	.	CSVLWLAGSQETQYF
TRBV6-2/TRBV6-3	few	CASSYFQDQSEQFF
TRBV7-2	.	CASSLDAGAIYGCTF
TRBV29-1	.	CSVVGTGDSYEQYF